The rows below give T cell receptor beta chains drawn from one sample of a study of breast tumors, draining lymph nodes, adjacent tissues. TCRdb recomputed calls from the multiplex PCR reads with MiXCR, one row per CDR3 protein. The table shows approximately 100,000 distinct CDR3 sequences, with 21% occurring only once. Specimen: axillary lymph node tissue. The receptors come from a female donor with breast cancer. Some clones in this sample may be carry-over from other donors' samples. The CDR3 runs from the conserved cysteine through the conserved F or W. Fields, in order: clone size, V gene, J gene, D gene, CDR3 protein, CDR3 DNA. D genes are given only for firm matches. Expanded clones get a size class; other rows say once, few or many, or leave the size out.

many	TRBV20-1	TRBJ2-3	TRBD1	CSASSLSGTGAGDTQYF	TGCAGTGCTAGTTCCCTTAGTGGGACAGGGGCCGGAGATACGCAGTATTTT
many	TRBV20-1	TRBJ2-7	TRBD1	CSARGLRDREFVQYF	TGCAGTGCTAGAGGTCTACGGGACAGGGAATTTGTGCAGTACTTC
many	TRBV5-6	TRBJ2-7	TRBD1	CASSLAGGRNEQYF	TGTGCCAGCAGCCTAGCAGGGGGAAGGAACGAGCAGTACTTC
NA	TRBV2	TRBJ2-4	NA	CASSERGILNIQYF	TGTGCCAGCAGTGAAAGGGGAATCCTAAACATTCAGTACTTC
many	TRBV3-1	TRBJ2-5	NA	CASSQVQGRETQYF	TGTGCCAGCAGCCAAGTCCAGGGTAGGGAGACCCAGTACTTC
many	TRBV30	TRBJ1-2	NA	CAWSVSGTTYGYTF	TGTGCCTGGAGTGTAAGCGGGACGACATATGGCTACACCTTC
many	TRBV6-6	TRBJ1-2	TRBD1	CASSYPMDRGDYGYTF	TGTGCCAGCAGTTACCCCATGGACAGGGGGGACTATGGCTACACCTTC
many	TRBV10-3	TRBJ2-5	NA	CAISEQRDVTQYF	TGTGCCATCAGTGAACAACGGGACGTGACCCAGTACTTC
NA	TRBV7-9	TRBJ1-4	TRBD1	CASSIGQGREKLFF	TGTGCCAGCAGCATTGGACAGGGTCGCGAAAAACTGTTTTTT
many	TRBV5-1	TRBJ2-7	TRBD2	CASSLGLAGRLGFEQYF	TGCGCCAGCAGCTTAGGACTAGCGGGGAGATTGGGTTTCGAGCAGTACTTC
many	TRBV9	TRBJ2-7	NA	CASSVDTVSYEQYF	TGTGCCAGCAGCGTAGACACCGTCTCCTACGAGCAGTACTTC
many	TRBV20-1	TRBJ2-7	NA	CSARDGYEQYF	TGCAGTGCTAGGGACGGCTACGAGCAGTACTTC
few	TRBV4-2	TRBJ2-6	NA	CASSQDLGVTGANVLTF	TGTGCCAGCAGCCAAGATCTGGGGGTAACAGGGGCCAACGTCCTGACTTTC
many	TRBV2	TRBJ1-2	NA	CASSQNREDGYTF	TGTGCCAGCAGCCAGAACAGGGAGGATGGCTACACCTTC
many	TRBV4-2	TRBJ2-7	NA	CASSQGVERVTYEQYF	TGTGCCAGCAGCCAAGGGGTCGAGCGGGTAACCTACGAGCAGTACTTC
many	TRBV4-1	TRBJ1-2	TRBD1	CASSLPGQGVGGYTF	TGCGCCAGCAGCCTTCCGGGACAGGGAGTAGGTGGCTACACCTTC
many	TRBV7-9	TRBJ1-5	TRBD1	CASSSDRDYQPQHF	TGTGCCAGCAGCTCGGACAGGGATTATCAGCCCCAGCATTTT
medium-sized	TRBV7-6	TRBJ2-1	NA	CASSPDYSHNEQFF	TGTGCCAGCAGCCCAGACTATTCCCACAATGAGCAGTTCTTC
few	TRBV28	TRBJ1-2	NA	CASSLGGGNYGYTF	TGTGCCAGCAGCTTGGGGGGAGGGAACTATGGCTACACCTTC
many	TRBV2	TRBJ2-1	NA	CASSEAGVQSPYNEQFF	TGTGCCAGCAGTGAAGCTGGTGTCCAAAGCCCCTACAATGAGCAGTTCTTC
many	TRBV5-4	TRBJ1-6	NA	CASSLEASSPLHF	TGTGCCAGCAGCCTTGAGGCAAGTTCACCCCTCCACTTT
NA	TRBV6-1	TRBJ2-3	NA	CASGPGTLGTDTQYF	TGTGCCAGCGGCCCCGGGACATTGGGCACAGATACGCAGTATTTT
many	TRBV12-3/TRBV12-4	TRBJ2-5	NA	CASSLNRGRETQYF	TGTGCCAGCAGTTTAAACCGGGGAAGGGAGACCCAGTACTTC
many	TRBV20-1	TRBJ2-7	NA	CSARGRGGGRAYEQYF	TGCAGTGCTAGAGGAAGAGGGGGAGGGAGGGCCTACGAGCAGTACTTC
many	TRBV20-1	TRBJ1-3	TRBD1	CSASRQGADTIYF	TGCAGTGCTAGCCGACAGGGCGCGGACACCATATATTTT
many	TRBV11-2	TRBJ2-3	TRBD1	CASSTGQIKSDTQYF	TGTGCCAGCAGCACGGGACAGATCAAGTCAGATACGCAGTATTTT
few	TRBV28	TRBJ1-2	TRBD1	CASSLWSGTGVREGYTF	TGTGCCAGCAGTTTGTGGTCCGGGACAGGGGTAAGGGAAGGCTACACCTTC
many	TRBV4-1	TRBJ2-1	NA	CASSRVGSYNEQFF	TGCGCCAGCAGCCGCGTAGGCTCCTACAATGAGCAGTTCTTC
many	TRBV2	TRBJ2-3	TRBD2	CASSELPGLAADTQYF	TGTGCCAGCAGTGAGCTACCGGGACTAGCGGCAGATACGCAGTATTTT
many	TRBV20-1	TRBJ1-4	TRBD1	CSAGGAGGGEKLFF	TGCAGTGCTGGGGGGGCAGGGGGCGGTGAAAAACTGTTTTTT
many	TRBV5-1	TRBJ2-3	NA	CASSYPGRGTDTQYF	TGCGCCAGCAGCTACCCGGGGCGGGGCACAGATACGCAGTATTTT
many	TRBV30	TRBJ1-2	NA	CAWSKDYYGYTF	TGTGCCTGGAGTAAGGACTACTATGGCTACACCTTC
many	TRBV25-1	TRBJ2-7	NA	CASSMAYEQYF	TGTGCCAGCAGTATGGCCTACGAGCAGTACTTC
few	TRBV4-1	TRBJ1-4	TRBD1	CASSPRTGASEKLFF	TGCGCCAGCAGCCCCCGCACAGGGGCCTCTGAAAAACTGTTTTTT
many	TRBV24-1	TRBJ2-7	NA	CATSDFGYEQYF	TGTGCCACCAGTGATTTTGGCTACGAGCAGTACTTC
many	TRBV20-1	TRBJ2-1	TRBD2	CSAVPSTSGSSYNEQFF	TGCAGTGCTGTACCCTCCACTAGCGGGAGCTCCTACAATGAGCAGTTCTTC
NA	TRBV7-9	TRBJ2-1	TRBD2	CASSGRGLAGWCIEQFF	TGTGCTAGCAGCGGTAGAGGGTTAGCGGGATGGTGCATTGAGCAGTTCTTC
many	TRBV4-1	TRBJ1-4	NA	CASSQTSWGTNEKLFF	TGCGCCAGCAGCCAAACTTCCTGGGGGACTAATGAAAAACTGTTTTTT
few	TRBV5-4	TRBJ2-3	TRBD1	CASSRDRGRDTQYF	TGTGCCAGCAGCCGGGACAGGGGGCGGGATACGCAGTATTTT
NA	TRBV12-3/TRBV12-4	TRBJ1-3	NA	CASRISGNTIYF	TGTGCCAGCAGAATTTCTGGAAACACCATATATTTT
NA	TRBV6-6	TRBJ2-7	TRBD2	CASSRLAAIAAYEQYF	TGTGCCAGCAGTAGGCTAGCGGCGATTGCCGCATACGAGCAGTACTTC
NA	TRBV5-1	TRBJ2-2	NA	CASSLGGRRGTGELFF	TGCGCCAGCAGCTTGGGGGGCCGCCGGGGCACCGGGGAGCTGTTTTTT
many	TRBV19	TRBJ1-5	NA	CASDLQGLSNQPQHF	TGTGCCAGTGACCTCCAGGGTTTGAGCAATCAGCCCCAGCATTTT
many	TRBV30	TRBJ2-7	NA	CAQGRAYEQYF	TGTGCCCAGGGGCGGGCCTACGAGCAGTACTTC
many	TRBV7-8	TRBJ2-6	NA	CASTALQGSGANVLTF	TGTGCCAGCACCGCCCTTCAGGGCTCTGGGGCCAACGTCCTGACTTTC
NA	TRBV2	TRBJ1-1	NA	CASSRTDTEAFF	TGTGCCAGCAGTCGGACCGACACTGAAGCTTTCTTT
many	TRBV20-1	TRBJ2-1	NA	CSQINNEQFF	TGCAGCCAAATAAACAATGAGCAGTTCTTC